This T cell receptor (beta chain) emerged from a study of Ad26.COV2.S vaccination and SARS-CoV-2 variants. In the study overall: Ad26.COV2.S was injected intramuscularly once or twice, 56 days apart.

As for treatment: around 19 received Ad26.COV2.S at low or high dose, single or two shots; about 5 received placebo; per-sample allocation not given. Sample collection was performed on day 63 after the first vaccine or placebo injection. In germline, CDR1 is SGHVS, CDR2 FQNEAQ. V lost 1 base to trimming and J lost 11 bases, with 9 bases between them. This CDR3 spans 12 amino acids. Method: immunoSEQ multiplex PCR; TCRdb's copy keeps in-frame clones and lacks some. The repertoire holds some 640,000 clones, with around 89% as singletons. The sample here was peripheral blood, taken in a trial of Ad26.COV2.S vaccine versus placebo. The rearrangement links TRBV7-8 to TRBJ2-1, with unresolved D. This TCR was recovered from a person aged 18-60 years who received the Ad26.COV2.S COVID-19 vaccine or a placebo. The CDR3 bases are TGTGCCAGCAGCTTAGAAGCGACCAAGCAGTTCTTC. This encodes CASSLEATKQFF.